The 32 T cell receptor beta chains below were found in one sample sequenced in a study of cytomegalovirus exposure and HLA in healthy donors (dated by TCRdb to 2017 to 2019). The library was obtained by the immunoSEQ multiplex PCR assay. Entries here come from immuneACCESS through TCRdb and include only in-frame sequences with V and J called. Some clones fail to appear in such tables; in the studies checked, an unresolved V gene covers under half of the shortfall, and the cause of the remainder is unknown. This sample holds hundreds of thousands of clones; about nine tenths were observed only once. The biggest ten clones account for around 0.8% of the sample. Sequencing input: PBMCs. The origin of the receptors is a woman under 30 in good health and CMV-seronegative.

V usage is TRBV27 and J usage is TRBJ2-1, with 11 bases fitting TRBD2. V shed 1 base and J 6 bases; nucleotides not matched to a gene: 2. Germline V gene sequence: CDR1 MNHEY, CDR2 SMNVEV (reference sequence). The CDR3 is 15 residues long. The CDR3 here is CASSLLAGGINEQFF. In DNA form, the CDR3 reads TGTGCCAGCAGTTTATTAGCGGGGGGGATCAATGAGCAGTTCTTC.

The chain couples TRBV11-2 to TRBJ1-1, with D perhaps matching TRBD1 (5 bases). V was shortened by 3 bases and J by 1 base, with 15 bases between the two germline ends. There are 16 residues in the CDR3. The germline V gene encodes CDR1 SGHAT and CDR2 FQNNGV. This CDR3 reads CASSFGGRGANTEAFF. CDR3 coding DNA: TGTGCCAGCAGCTTCGGGGGGAGAGGGGCGAACACTGAAGCTTTCTTT.

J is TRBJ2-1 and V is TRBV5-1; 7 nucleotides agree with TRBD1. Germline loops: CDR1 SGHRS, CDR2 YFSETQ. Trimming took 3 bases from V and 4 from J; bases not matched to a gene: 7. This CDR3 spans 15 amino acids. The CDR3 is CASSSPGQKYNEQFF. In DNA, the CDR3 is TGCGCCAGCAGCTCCCCGGGACAGAAGTACAATGAGCAGTTCTTC. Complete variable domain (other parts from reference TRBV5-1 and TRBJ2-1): KAGVTQTPRYLIKTRGQQVTLSCSPISGHRSVSWYQQTPGQGLQFLFEYFSETQRNKGNFPGRFSGRQFSNSRSEMNVSTLELGDSALYLCASSSPGQKYNEQFFGPGTRLTVL.

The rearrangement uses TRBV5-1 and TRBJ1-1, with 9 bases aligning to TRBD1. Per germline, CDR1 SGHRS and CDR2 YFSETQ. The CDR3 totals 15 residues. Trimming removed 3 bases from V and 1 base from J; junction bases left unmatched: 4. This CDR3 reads CASSSGTGPNTEAFF. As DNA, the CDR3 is TGCGCCAGCAGCTCAGGGACAGGGCCGAACACTGAAGCTTTCTTT.

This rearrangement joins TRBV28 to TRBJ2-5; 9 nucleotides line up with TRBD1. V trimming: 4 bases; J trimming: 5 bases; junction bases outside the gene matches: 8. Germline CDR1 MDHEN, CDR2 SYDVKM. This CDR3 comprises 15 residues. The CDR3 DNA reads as TGTGCCAGCAGTTCCCCGACAGGGGGGACGGAGACCCAGTACTTC. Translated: CASSSPTGGTETQYF.

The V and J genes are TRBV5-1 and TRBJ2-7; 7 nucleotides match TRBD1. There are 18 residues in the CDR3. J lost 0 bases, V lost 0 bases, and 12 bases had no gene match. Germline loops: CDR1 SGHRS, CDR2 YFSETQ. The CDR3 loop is CASSLARLEGALSYEQYF. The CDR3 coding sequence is TGCGCCAGCAGCTTGGCCCGACTTGAGGGGGCCCTCTCCTACGAGCAGTACTTC.

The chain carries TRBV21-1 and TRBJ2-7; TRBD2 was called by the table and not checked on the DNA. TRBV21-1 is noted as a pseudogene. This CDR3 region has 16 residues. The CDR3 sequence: CASSRIVPPTPDEQYF. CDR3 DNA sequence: TGTGCCAGCAGCCGAATAGTACCTCCAACCCCCGACGAGCAGTACTTC.

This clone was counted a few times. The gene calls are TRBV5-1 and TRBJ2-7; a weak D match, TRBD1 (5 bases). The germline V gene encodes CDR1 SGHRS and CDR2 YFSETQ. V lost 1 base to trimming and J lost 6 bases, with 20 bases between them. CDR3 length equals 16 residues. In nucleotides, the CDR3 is TGCGCCAGCAGCTTGTCAGGGAAGGGTTCTACTACCGAGCAGTACTTC. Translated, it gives CASSLSGKGSTTEQYF.

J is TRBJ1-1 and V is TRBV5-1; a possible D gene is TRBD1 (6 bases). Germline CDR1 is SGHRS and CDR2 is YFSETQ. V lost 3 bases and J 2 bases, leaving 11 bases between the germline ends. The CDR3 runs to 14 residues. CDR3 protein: CASSWAGANTEAFF. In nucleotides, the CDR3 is TGCGCCAGCAGCTGGGCGGGGGCAAACACTGAAGCTTTCTTT.

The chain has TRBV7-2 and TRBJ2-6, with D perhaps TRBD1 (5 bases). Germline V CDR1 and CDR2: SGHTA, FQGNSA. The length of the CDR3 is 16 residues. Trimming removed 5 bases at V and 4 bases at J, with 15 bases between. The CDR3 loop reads CASSRQGATGANVLTF. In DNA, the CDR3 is TGTGCCAGCAGCCGACAAGGGGCTACCGGGGCCAACGTCCTGACTTTC. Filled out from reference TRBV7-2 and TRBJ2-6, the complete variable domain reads GAGVSQSPSNKVTEKGKDVELRCDPISGHTALYWYRQSLGQGLEFLIYFQGNSAPDKSGLPSDRFSAERTGGSVSTLTIQRTQQEDSAVYLCASSRQGATGANVLTFGAGSRLTVL.

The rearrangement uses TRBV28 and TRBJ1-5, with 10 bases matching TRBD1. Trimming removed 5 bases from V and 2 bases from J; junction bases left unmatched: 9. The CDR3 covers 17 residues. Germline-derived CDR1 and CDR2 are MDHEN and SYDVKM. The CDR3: CASSRTGGIVGNQPQHF. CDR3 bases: TGTGCCAGCAGTCGGACAGGGGGTATTGTCGGCAATCAGCCCCAGCATTTT.

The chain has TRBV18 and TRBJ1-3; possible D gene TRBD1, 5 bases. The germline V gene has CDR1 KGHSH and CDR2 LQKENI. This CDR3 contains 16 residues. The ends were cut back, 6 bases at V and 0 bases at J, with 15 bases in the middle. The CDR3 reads CASSPTDINSGNTIYF. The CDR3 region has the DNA TGTGCCAGCTCTCCAACGGACATCAACTCTGGAAACACCATATATTTT. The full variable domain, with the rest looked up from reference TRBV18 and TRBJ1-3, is NAGVMQNPRHLVRRRGQEARLRCSPMKGHSHVYWYRQLPEEGLKFMVYLQKENIIDESGMPKERFSAEFPKEGPSILRIQQVVRGDSAAYFCASSPTDINSGNTIYFGEGSWLTVV.

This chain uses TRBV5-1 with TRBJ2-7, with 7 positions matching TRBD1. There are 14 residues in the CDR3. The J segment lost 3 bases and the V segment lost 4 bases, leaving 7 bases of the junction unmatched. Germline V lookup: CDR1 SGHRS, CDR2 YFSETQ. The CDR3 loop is CASSRDGTVYEQYF. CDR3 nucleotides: TGCGCCAGCAGCCGGGACGGGACAGTCTACGAGCAGTACTTC.

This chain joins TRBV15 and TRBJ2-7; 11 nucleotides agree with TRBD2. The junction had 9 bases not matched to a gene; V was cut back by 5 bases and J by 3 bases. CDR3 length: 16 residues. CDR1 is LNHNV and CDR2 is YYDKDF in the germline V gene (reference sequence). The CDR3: CATSGKPGLADYEQYF. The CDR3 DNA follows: TGTGCCACCAGCGGAAAGCCGGGACTAGCGGACTACGAGCAGTACTTC.

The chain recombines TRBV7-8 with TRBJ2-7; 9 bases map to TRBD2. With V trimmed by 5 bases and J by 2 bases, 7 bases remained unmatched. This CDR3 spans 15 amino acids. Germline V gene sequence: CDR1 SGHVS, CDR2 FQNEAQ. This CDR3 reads CASSPPAGGPYEQYF. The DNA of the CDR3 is TGTGCCAGCAGCCCACCGGCGGGAGGGCCCTACGAGCAGTACTTC. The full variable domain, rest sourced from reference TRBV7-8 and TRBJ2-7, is GAGVSQSPRYKVAKRGQDVALRCDPISGHVSLFWYQQALGQGPEFLTYFQNEAQLDKSGLPSDRFFAERPEGSVSTLKIQRTQQEDSAVYLCASSPPAGGPYEQYFGPGTRLTVT.

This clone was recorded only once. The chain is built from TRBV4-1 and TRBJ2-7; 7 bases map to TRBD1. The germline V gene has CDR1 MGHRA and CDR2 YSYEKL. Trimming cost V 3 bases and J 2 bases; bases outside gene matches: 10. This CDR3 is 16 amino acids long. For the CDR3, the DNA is TGCGCCAGCAGCCACTCACAGGGGACAAGACCCTACGAGCAGTACTTC. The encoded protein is CASSHSQGTRPYEQYF.

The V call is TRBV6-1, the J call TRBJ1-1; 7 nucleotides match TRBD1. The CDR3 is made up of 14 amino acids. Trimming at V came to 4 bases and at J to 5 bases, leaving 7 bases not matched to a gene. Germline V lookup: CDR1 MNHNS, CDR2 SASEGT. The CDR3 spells CASSVRDSQTEAFF. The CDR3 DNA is TGTGCCAGCAGTGTCCGGGACAGTCAAACTGAAGCTTTCTTT.

CDR3 region: CASSHRQGVNTEAFF. CDR3 DNA sequence: TGCGCCAGCAGCCACCGACAGGGGGTGAACACTGAAGCTTTCTTT. The rearrangement uses TRBV4-1 and TRBJ1-1; 9 bases are a match to TRBD1. The CDR3 is 15 residues long. The junction had 2 bases not matched to a gene; V was cut back by 3 bases and J by 0 bases. Germline V CDR1 and CDR2: MGHRA, YSYEKL.

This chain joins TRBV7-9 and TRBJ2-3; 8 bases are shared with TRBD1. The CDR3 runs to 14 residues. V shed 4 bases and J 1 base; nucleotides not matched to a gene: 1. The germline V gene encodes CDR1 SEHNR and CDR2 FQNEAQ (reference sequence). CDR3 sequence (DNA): TGTGCCAGCAGCTGGGGACAGGGCACAGATACGCAGTATTTT. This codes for CASSWGQGTDTQYF.

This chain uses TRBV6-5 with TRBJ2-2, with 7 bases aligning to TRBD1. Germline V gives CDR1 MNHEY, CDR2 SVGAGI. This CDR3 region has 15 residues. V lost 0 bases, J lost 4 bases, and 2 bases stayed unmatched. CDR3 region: CASSYSDRPTGELFF. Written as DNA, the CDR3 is TGTGCCAGCAGTTACTCGGACAGGCCCACCGGGGAGCTGTTTTTT.

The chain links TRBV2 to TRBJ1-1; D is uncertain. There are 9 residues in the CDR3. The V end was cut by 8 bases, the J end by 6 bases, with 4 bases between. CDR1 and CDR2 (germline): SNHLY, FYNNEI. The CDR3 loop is CASAAEAFF. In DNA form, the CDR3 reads TGTGCCAGCGCGGCTGAAGCTTTCTTT. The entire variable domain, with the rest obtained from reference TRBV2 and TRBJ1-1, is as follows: EPEVTQTPSHQVTQMGQEVILRCVPISNHLYFYWYRQILGQKVEFLVSFYNNEISEKSEIFDDQFSVERPDGSNFTLKIRSTKLEDSAMYFCASAAEAFFGQGTRLTVV.

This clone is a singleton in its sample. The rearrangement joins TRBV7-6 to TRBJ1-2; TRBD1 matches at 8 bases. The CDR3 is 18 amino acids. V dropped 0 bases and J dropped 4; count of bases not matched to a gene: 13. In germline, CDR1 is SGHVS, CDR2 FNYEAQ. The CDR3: CASSLATDGTGSLYGYTF. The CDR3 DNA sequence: TGTGCCAGCAGCTTAGCGACGGACGGGACAGGTTCCCTCTATGGCTACACCTTC.

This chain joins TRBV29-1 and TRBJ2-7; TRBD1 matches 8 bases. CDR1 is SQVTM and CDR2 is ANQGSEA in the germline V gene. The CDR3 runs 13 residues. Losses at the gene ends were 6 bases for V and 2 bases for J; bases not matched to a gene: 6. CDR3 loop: CSVLLQGAYEQYF. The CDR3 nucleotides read TGCAGCGTCCTCCTACAGGGGGCCTACGAGCAGTACTTC.

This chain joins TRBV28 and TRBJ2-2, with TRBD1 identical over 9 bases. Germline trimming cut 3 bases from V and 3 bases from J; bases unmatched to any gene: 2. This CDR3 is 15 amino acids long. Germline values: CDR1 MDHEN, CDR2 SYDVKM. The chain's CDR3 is CASSLRTGDTGELFF. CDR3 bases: TGTGCCAGCAGTTTGAGGACAGGGGACACCGGGGAGCTGTTTTTT. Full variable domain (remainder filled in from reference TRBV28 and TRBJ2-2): DVKVTQSSRYLVKRTGEKVFLECVQDMDHENMFWYRQDPGLGLRLIYFSYDVKMKEKGDIPEGYSVSREKKERFSLILESASTNQTSMYLCASSLRTGDTGELFFGEGSRLTVL.

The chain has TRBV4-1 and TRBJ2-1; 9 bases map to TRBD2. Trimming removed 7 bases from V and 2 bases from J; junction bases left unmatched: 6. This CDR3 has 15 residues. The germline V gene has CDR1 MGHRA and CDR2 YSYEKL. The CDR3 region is CASTLASGTYNEQFF. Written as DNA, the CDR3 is TGCGCCAGCACCCTCGCTAGCGGGACCTACAATGAGCAGTTCTTC.

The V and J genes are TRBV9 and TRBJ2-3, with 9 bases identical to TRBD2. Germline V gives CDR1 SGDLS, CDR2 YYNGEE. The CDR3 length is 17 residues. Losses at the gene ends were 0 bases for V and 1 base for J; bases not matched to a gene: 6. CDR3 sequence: CASSVGTSASGTDTQYF. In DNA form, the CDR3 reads TGTGCCAGCAGCGTAGGGACTAGCGCTAGTGGCACAGATACGCAGTATTTT.

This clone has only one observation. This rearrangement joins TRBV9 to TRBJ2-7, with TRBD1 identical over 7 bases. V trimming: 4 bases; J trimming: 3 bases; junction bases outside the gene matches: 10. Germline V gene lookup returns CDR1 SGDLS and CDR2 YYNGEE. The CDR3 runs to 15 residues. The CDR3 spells CASSPRAGGDYEQYF. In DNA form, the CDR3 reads TGTGCCAGCAGCCCCCGGGCAGGGGGAGACTACGAGCAGTACTTC.

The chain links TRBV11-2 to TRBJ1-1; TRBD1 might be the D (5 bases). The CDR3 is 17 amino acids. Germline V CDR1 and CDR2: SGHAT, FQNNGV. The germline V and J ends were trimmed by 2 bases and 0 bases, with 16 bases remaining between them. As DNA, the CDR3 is TGTGCCAGCAGCTTAAAGGGGAACATGATCATGAACACTGAAGCTTTCTTT. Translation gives CASSLKGNMIMNTEAFF.

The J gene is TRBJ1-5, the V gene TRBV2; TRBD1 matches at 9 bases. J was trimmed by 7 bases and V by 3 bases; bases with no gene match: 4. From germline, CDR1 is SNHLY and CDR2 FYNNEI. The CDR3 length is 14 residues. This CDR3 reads CASSEGQGQQPQHF. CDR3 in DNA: TGTGCCAGCAGTGAGGGACAGGGTCAACAGCCCCAGCATTTT.

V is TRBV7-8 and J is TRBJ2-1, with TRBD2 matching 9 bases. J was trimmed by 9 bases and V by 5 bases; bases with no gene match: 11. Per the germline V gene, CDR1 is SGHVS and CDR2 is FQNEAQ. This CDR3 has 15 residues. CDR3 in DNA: TGTGCCAGCAGCCCGACGACTAGCGGAATAGGTGAGCAGTTCTTC. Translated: CASSPTTSGIGEQFF.

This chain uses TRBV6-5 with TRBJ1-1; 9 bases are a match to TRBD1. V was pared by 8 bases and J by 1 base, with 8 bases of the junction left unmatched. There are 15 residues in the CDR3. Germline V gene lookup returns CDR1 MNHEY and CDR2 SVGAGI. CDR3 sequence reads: CASCTDRGKNTEAFF. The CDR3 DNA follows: TGTGCCAGCTGTACGGACAGGGGAAAGAACACTGAAGCTTTCTTT.

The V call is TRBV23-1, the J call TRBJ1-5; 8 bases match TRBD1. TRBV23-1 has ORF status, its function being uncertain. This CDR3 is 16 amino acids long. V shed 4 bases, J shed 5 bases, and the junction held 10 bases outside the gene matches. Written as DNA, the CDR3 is TGCGCCAGCAGTCTTTCGGACAGGGTTCTCCATCAGCCCCAGCATTTT. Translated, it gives CASSLSDRVLHQPQHF.